This TCR beta chain was sequenced in a study of T cell responses to AZD1222 COVID-19 vaccine. Repertoires were generated with immunoSEQ multiplex PCR, while TCRdb's copy carries only in-frame clones and drops some. The data show over 150,000 clones, around 89% seen once. This sequence originates from an adult who received the AZD1222 COVID-19 vaccine. Sequenced here: peripheral blood, sampled 28 days after the second AZD1222 dose.

In nucleotides, the CDR3 is TGTGCCAGCAGCTTAGGGGGCACAGCGCATTCACCCCTCCACTTT. Residues: CASSLGGTAHSPLHF. J is TRBJ1-6 and V is TRBV11-2; the D gene is possibly TRBD1 (5 bases). CDR3 length equals 15 residues. Trimming cost V 1 base and J 8 bases, with 12 bases left between them. Looked up from germline, CDR1 is SGHAT and CDR2 is FQNNGV.